These 14 T cell receptor beta chains share one sample of origin, sequenced in a study of esophageal squamous cell carcinoma under preoperative chemotherapy. TCRdb re-called the PCR reads with MiXCR, one entry per CDR3 protein. In the table there are about 16,000 distinct CDR3 sequences, nearly 50% of which are singletons. Time point: before preoperative PTX-NDP chemotherapy. This specimen was collected from a patient given preoperative chemotherapy. The source of these receptors is a human donor with esophageal squamous cell carcinoma. The donor label of this sample is uncertain.

The rearrangement uses TRBV7-2 and TRBJ2-5; D might be TRBD1 or TRBD2, each matching 5 bases. Germline V lookup: CDR1 SGHTA, CDR2 FQGNSA. The CDR3 runs 16 residues. V was trimmed by 3 bases and J by 8 bases, leaving 22 bases between them. CDR3: CASSLGPGRDKNTQYF. As DNA, the CDR3 is TGTGCCAGCAGCTTGGGGCCGGGACGTGATAAAAACACCCAGTACTTC.

V is TRBV2 and J is TRBJ2-4; 9 bases agree with TRBD2. In germline, CDR1 is SNHLY, CDR2 FYNNEI. V lost 7 bases and J lost 13; bases outside the gene matches: 11. This CDR3 spans 13 amino acids. This CDR3 is CASIAGVGNEQYF. The CDR3 bases are TGTGCCAGCATAGCGGGAGTAGGTAATGAGCAGTACTTC.

By frequency in the sample, this clonotype is medium-sized. The V call is TRBV6-1, the J call TRBJ2-2, with a weak D call TRBD2 (6 bases). Germline lookup yields CDR1 MNHNS and CDR2 SASEGT. The CDR3 runs 14 residues. The V gene lost 6 bases and the J gene lost 2 bases, with 10 bases spanning the gap. DNA for the CDR3: TGTGCCAGCAGCCTGGGACTCAACACCGGGGAGCTGTTTTTT. Translation: CASSLGLNTGELFF.

This clonotype was observed a single time. The J gene is TRBJ2-5, the V gene TRBV7-2, with 8 bases identical to TRBD2. Germline loops: CDR1 SGHTA, CDR2 FQGNSA. The CDR3 has 16 residues. Here the CDR3 DNA reads TGTGCGTGCCGCGCCCCGGGGCGGGGGGCCAAAGATACTCAGTACTTC. It is translated as CACRAPGRGAKDTQYF.

This chain uses TRBV5-6 with TRBJ1-1, with D possibly matching TRBD1 (5 bases). Germline V lookup: CDR1 SGHDT, CDR2 YYEEEE. Deletions cut 1 base from V and 6 bases from J, with 16 bases between. The CDR3 consists of 15 residues. For the CDR3, the DNA is TGTGCCAGCAGCTTGTATTCGGGACGGTTCTCTGAAGCTTTCTTT. Translated, it gives CASSLYSGRFSEAFF.

The V call is TRBV12-3 or TRBV12-4, the J call TRBJ1-5; TRBD1 agrees at 7 bases. This CDR3 has 17 amino acids. J lost 1 base, V lost 3 bases, and 9 bases had no gene match. The CDR3 loop reads CASSFRQGSLSNQPQHF. In DNA, the CDR3 is TGTGCCAGCAGTTTCAGACAGGGTAGTCTGAGCAATCAGCCCCAGCATTTT.

This clonotype has ten or more counts. This CDR3 reads CASSLGRASYEQYF. CDR3 sequence (DNA): TGTGCCAGCAGCTTGGGCAGGGCCTCCTACGAGCAGTACTTC. This chain links TRBV5-6 with TRBJ2-7; a weak D match, TRBD1 (5 bases). There are 14 residues in the CDR3. The V end lost 0 bases, the J end lost 0 bases, and 7 bases lay between the germline ends. From germline, CDR1 is SGHDT and CDR2 YYEEEE.

This clonotype was observed many times. The J gene is TRBJ2-1, the V gene TRBV6-1, with 8 bases that match TRBD2. With V trimmed by 3 bases and J by 10 bases, 5 bases remained unmatched. The CDR3 extends over 13 amino acids. CDR1 is MNHNS, CDR2 SASEGT, per germline. The CDR3 loop reads CASSDRGGYEQFF. The CDR3 nucleotides are TGTGCCAGCAGTGACCGGGGGGGGTACGAGCAGTTCTTC.

The chain joins TRBV7-2 to TRBJ2-3, with 8 bases matching TRBD1. Germline V gene data show CDR1 as SGHTA and CDR2 as FQGNSA. The CDR3 is made up of 15 amino acids. Unmatched junction bases numbered 8, after V lost 4 bases and J lost 5 bases. The CDR3 loop is CASSYVQGARDTQYF. Written as DNA, the CDR3 is TGTGCCAGCAGCTACGTGCAGGGGGCTAGAGATACGCAGTATTTT.

This clonotype came up a few times. V is TRBV6-1 and J is TRBJ2-1; a weak D match, TRBD2 (5 bases). Germline CDR1 is MNHNS and CDR2 is SASEGT. This CDR3 is built from 14 residues. Trimming removed 5 bases at V and 8 bases at J, with 16 bases between. The CDR3 sequence: CASSKRALGDEQFF. For the CDR3, the DNA is TGTGCCAGCAGTAAACGAGCCCTCGGGGATGAGCAGTTCTTC.

Ten or more counts support this clonotype. This chain uses TRBV7-6 with TRBJ2-5; a weak D match, TRBD1 (6 bases). The V and J ends lost 1 base and 4 bases respectively, with 7 bases between them. The V gene's germline CDR1 is SGHVS and CDR2 FNYEAQ. The CDR3 is 13 amino acids. CDR3 sequence: CASSLVQGETQYF. The CDR3 DNA follows: TGTGCCAGCAGCTTAGTACAGGGAGAGACCCAGTACTTC.

This chain links TRBV5-1 with TRBJ2-5; 7 bases agree with TRBD1. From germline, CDR1 is SGHRS and CDR2 YFSETQ. This CDR3 region has 12 residues. With 1 base clipped from V and 9 bases from J, the junction kept 3 bases outside the gene matches. For the CDR3, the DNA is TGCGCCAGCAGCTTGAGGGACAGCCCCCAGTACTTC. Protein product: CASSLRDSPQYF.

Many counts were recorded for this clonotype. This chain uses TRBV7-6 with TRBJ2-5; no definite D call. Per germline, CDR1 SGHVS and CDR2 FNYEAQ. CDR3 length: 15 residues. Deletions cut 1 base from V and 4 bases from J, with 13 bases between. DNA of the CDR3: TGTGCCAGCAGCTTAGAACCCAGGCTGCCAGAGACCCAGTACTTC. Its translation is CASSLEPRLPETQYF.

This sequence joins TRBV4-1 and TRBJ2-7; D ambiguous. The V end was cut by 0 bases, the J end by 0 bases, with 9 bases between. The germline V gene encodes CDR1 MGHRA and CDR2 YSYEKL. There are 15 residues in the CDR3. The CDR3 sequence: CASSQDSSYSYEQYF. CDR3 nucleotides: TGCGCCAGCAGCCAAGACTCTTCCTACTCCTACGAGCAGTACTTC.